A selection of T cell receptor beta chains follows, all from one sample in a study of blood T cell repertoires in COVID-19. The assay was immunoSEQ multiplex PCR, and TCRdb's table has in-frame clones only and misses some. The sample lists 200,000 to 300,000 clones, about four fifths occurring once. Sequences were obtained from peripheral blood. All receptors derive from a man under 40 who had recovered from COVID-19. CDR3s leave out the opening cysteine and the closing phenylalanine or tryptophan.

ASSTLDRDRAF	TRBJ1-1	TRBV19
ASSFDSFNSYEQY	TRBJ2-7	TRBV19
ASSPARVWSNQPQH	TRBJ1-5	TRBV12-1
ASVEATNEKLF	TRBJ1-4	TRBV28
ASSRRSQGGEAF	TRBJ1-1	TRBV3-1/TRBV3-2
ASSLGGSTGTEAF	TRBJ1-1	TRBV5-1
ASSYRGGQPQH	TRBJ1-5	TRBV6-6
ASSLDSSYNSPLH	TRBJ1-6	TRBV5-1
ASSVSTGTRETQY	TRBJ2-5	TRBV9
ASSAITGTGDYGYT	TRBJ1-2	TRBV9
ASCQGLEGTQY	TRBJ2-5	TRBV2
ASSEASGTSPRQF	TRBJ2-1	TRBV2
ASSLVLYSGNTIY	TRBJ1-3	TRBV28
ASSAARHENTGELF	TRBJ2-2	TRBV9
ASSQDSGDTEAF	TRBJ1-1	TRBV4-1
SVTISTGNYGYT	TRBJ1-2	TRBV29-1
ASSISPSGNTIY	TRBJ1-3	TRBV19
ASRRENHQPQH	TRBJ1-5	TRBV28
ASSWGRTGTGAEKLF	TRBJ1-4	TRBV5-1
ASSLGGGPGEQY	TRBJ2-7	TRBV7-9
ASSQAGRGARRWELF	TRBJ2-2	TRBV14
ASSFLAGGLDTQY	TRBJ2-3	TRBV11-2
ASSSGQGNTGELF	TRBJ2-2	TRBV5-5
ASSIASGGPFSSYNEQF	TRBJ2-1	TRBV7-3
ASSLGLAGDNEQF	TRBJ2-1	TRBV18
ASSQPLDRGGYT	TRBJ1-2	TRBV4-1
ASSGRVLGRQNEQY	TRBJ2-7	TRBV4-1
ASSPPPWPPQH	TRBJ1-5	TRBV19
ASSTLQGTETQY	TRBJ2-5	TRBV2
ASSLVDRAQETQY	TRBJ2-5	TRBV11-2
ASSSRLDRASGEAF	TRBJ1-1	TRBV19
ASSLQADYEQY	TRBJ2-7	TRBV5-1
ASSPQASGGPDTQY	TRBJ2-3	TRBV9
ASSTGQMIYGYT	TRBJ1-2	TRBV6-5
SVVPGGTEAF	TRBJ1-1	TRBV29-1
ASSSGDQPQH	TRBJ1-5	TRBV12-3/TRBV12-4
ASSPPRGSTDTQY	TRBJ2-3	TRBV5-1
ASSEGYRGLTEAF	TRBJ1-1	TRBV6-1
ASSISSGDAEQF	TRBJ2-1	TRBV19
ASSPFSGSGNTIY	TRBJ1-3	TRBV18
ASSVTRGGEAF	TRBJ1-1	TRBV3-1/TRBV3-2
ASSLIQSYEQY	TRBJ2-7	TRBV12-3/TRBV12-4
ASSVSSGAYNEQF	TRBJ2-1	TRBV10-2
ASSLVGGGFGNTIY	TRBJ1-3	TRBV5-1
ASSRSGQGTDTQY	TRBJ2-3	TRBV4-1